A single sample is the source of the 23 T cell receptor beta chains below, sequenced in a study of T cells in Graves' hyperthyroidism and ophthalmopathy. Researchers amplified the TCR beta CDR3 regions from RNA transcripts. HTBI primers drove first-round RT-PCR of the TCR CDR3. TCRdb re-derived calls from the multiplex PCR reads in MiXCR, one entry per CDR3 protein. The sample shows approximately 510,000 distinct CDR3 sequences, roughly 20% of them seen only once. Sequencing was performed on blood. The receptors stem from a man between 18 and 29 years old with Graves' hyperthyroidism.

The table lists this clonotype with many counts. This sequence joins TRBV12-3 or TRBV12-4 and TRBJ1-5; TRBD1 matches 9 bases. The V segment lost 5 bases and the J segment 7 bases; nucleotides outside the gene matches: 12. This CDR3 spans 16 amino acids. The CDR3 loop is CASSLAPQGANQPQHF. The CDR3 DNA reads TGTGCCAGCAGTCTCGCACCACAGGGGGCGAACCAGCCCCAGCATTTT.

This clonotype came up a few times. V usage is TRBV6-2 or TRBV6-3 and J usage is TRBJ2-7; 13 nucleotides line up with TRBD2. After removal of 0 bases from V and 5 bases from J, the junction contained 13 bases not matched to a gene. The germline gives CDR1 MNHEY, CDR2 SVGEGT. The CDR3 is 19 amino acids. CDR3 sequence (DNA): TGTGCCAGCAGTTACTCCCCCCCCGGACTAGCGGGAGAGAAAGACGAGCAGTACTTC. This gives the protein CASSYSPPGLAGEKDEQYF.

This clonotype appeared a single time. This chain links TRBV19 with TRBJ1-5; TRBD1 is a possible D gene (6 bases). The CDR3 loop spans 16 amino acids. V gave up 10 bases and J gave up 2 bases, with 21 bases separating them. Germline V gene data show CDR1 as LNHDA and CDR2 as SQIVND (reference sequence). CDR3 in DNA: TGTGCCACCTCAACGTTACAGGGAGACGGCAATCAGCCCCAGCATTTT. Residues: CATSTLQGDGNQPQHF. Together with reference TRBV19 and TRBJ1-5, the CDR3 gives the full variable domain: DGGITQSPKYLFRKEGQNVTLSCEQNLNHDAMYWYRQDPGQGLRLIYYSQIVNDFQKGDIAEGYSVSREKKESFPLTVTSAQKNPTAFYLCATSTLQGDGNQPQHFGDGTRLSIL.

This clonotype appeared many times. The chain couples TRBV12-3 or TRBV12-4 to TRBJ1-1; D not certain. Trimming stripped 8 bases from V and 0 bases from J, with 10 bases between. The CDR3 is 13 residues long. The CDR3 reads CASQKRVNTEAFF. CDR3 nucleotides: TGTGCCAGCCAGAAAAGGGTGAACACTGAAGCTTTCTTT.

The table lists this clonotype with a few counts. DNA for the CDR3: TGTGCCAGCAGTTCCAATAACCCCCGGCGGGGGGGGGAGCAGTACTTC. Its protein is CASSSNNPRRGGEQYF. V and J are TRBV28 and TRBJ2-7; TRBD2 agrees at 9 bases. V lost 4 bases to trimming and J lost 7 bases; unmatched junction nucleotides: 14. Germline loops: CDR1 MDHEN, CDR2 SYDVKM. This CDR3 comprises 16 residues.

This clonotype was recorded at least ten times. The chain has TRBV12-3 or TRBV12-4 and TRBJ1-1; possible D gene TRBD1, 5 bases. Trimming took off 6 bases at V and 2 bases at J, with 13 bases between the two ends. The CDR3 loop spans 14 amino acids. CDR3 nucleotide sequence: TGTGCCAGCAGGCCGGGACTCCAAAACACTGAAGCTTTCTTT. Translating it yields CASRPGLQNTEAFF.

This clonotype was observed at least ten times. The V call is TRBV6-2 or TRBV6-3, the J call TRBJ1-5; no firm D call. This CDR3 comprises 13 residues. Deletions cut 5 bases from V and 1 base from J, with 6 bases between. The germline V gene has CDR1 MNHEY and CDR2 SVGEGT. The CDR3 sequence is CASSPGSNQPQHF. In DNA, the CDR3 is TGTGCCAGCAGTCCGGGAAGCAATCAGCCCCAGCATTTT.

This clonotype was counted at least ten times. The J gene is TRBJ2-2, the V gene TRBV20-1, with TRBD1 matching 10 bases. The CDR3 is 16 residues long. Germline values: CDR1 DFQATT, CDR2 SNEGSKA (reference sequence). J gave up 7 bases and V 5 bases, and 13 bases lay outside the gene matches. The DNA of the CDR3 is TGCAGTGCTGTATTATTGACAGGGGGCGTAGTCGGGGAGCTGTTTTTT. The encoded protein is CSAVLLTGGVVGELFF.

In its sample, this clonotype was seen a few times. The rearrangement uses TRBV7-9 and TRBJ2-5; D gene uncertain. V dropped 3 bases and J dropped 3 bases, with 8 bases sitting between them. The CDR3 is 13 amino acids. In germline, CDR1 is SEHNR, CDR2 FQNEAQ (reference sequence). The CDR3, as DNA: TGTGCCAGCAGCTTGGTGACTGAAGAGACCCAGTACTTC. Amino acid sequence: CASSLVTEETQYF. Looking up the rest from reference TRBV7-9 and TRBJ2-5 gives the full variable domain: DTGVSQNPRHKITKRGQNVTFRCDPISEHNRLYWYRQTLGQGPEFLTYFQNEAQLEKSRLLSDRFSAERPKGSFSTLEIQRTEQGDSAMYLCASSLVTEETQYFGPGTRLLVL.

This clonotype occurred many times. V and J are TRBV5-1 and TRBJ1-1; D is possibly TRBD1 (6 bases). The CDR3 runs to 14 residues. Trimming took 4 bases from V and 3 from J, leaving 13 bases between them. Germline CDR1 and CDR2: SGHRS and YFSETQ. For the CDR3, the DNA is TGCGCCAGCAGCGTCGGGACACTATACACTGAAGCTTTCTTT. This encodes CASSVGTLYTEAFF.

This rearrangement joins TRBV18 to TRBJ1-2; D is possibly TRBD1 (5 bases). The CDR3 loop spans 14 amino acids. The V end lost 3 bases, the J end lost 6 bases, and 14 bases lay between the germline ends. The germline gives CDR1 KGHSH, CDR2 LQKENI. DNA for the CDR3: TGTGCCAGCTCACCGCTGGAACAGGCACATGGCTACACCTTC. Amino acids: CASSPLEQAHGYTF.

This clonotype was seen many times. The chain has TRBV30 and TRBJ1-5, with D maybe TRBD1 (5 bases). The CDR3 length is 16 residues. V gave up 1 base and J gave up 3 bases, with 16 bases separating them. Germline-derived CDR1 and CDR2 are GTSNPN and SVGIG (reference sequence). DNA of the CDR3: TGTGCCTGGAGTGAGGACACTGGCGGGTACAATCAGCCCCAGCATTTT. This gives the protein CAWSEDTGGYNQPQHF.

This clonotype was counted at least ten times. The chain recombines TRBV10-3 with TRBJ1-2, with D unresolved. With 0 bases removed from V and 4 bases from J, the gap between germline ends came to 9 bases. Per germline, CDR1 ENHRY and CDR2 SYGVKD. The CDR3 covers 14 residues. CDR3 bases: TGTGCCATCAGTGAGTCGCGGGTCCCCTATGGCTACACCTTC. It yields the protein CAISESRVPYGYTF.

The rearrangement joins TRBV20-1 to TRBJ2-7; 14 positions match TRBD2. CDR1 and CDR2 (germline): DFQATT, SNEGSKA (reference sequence). After removal of 1 base from V and 6 bases from J, the junction contained 8 bases not matched to a gene. This CDR3 is 16 amino acids long. CDR3 loop: CSARVATSGRDVEQYF. The CDR3 coding sequence is TGCAGTGCTAGAGTGGCGACTAGCGGGAGGGATGTCGAGCAGTACTTC.

This clonotype was detected many times. The rearrangement uses TRBV28 and TRBJ2-7; 10 bases agree with TRBD1. Germline CDR1 MDHEN, CDR2 SYDVKM. Unmatched junction bases numbered 11, after V lost 5 bases and J lost 7 bases. The CDR3 loop spans 15 amino acids. The CDR3 coding sequence is TGTGCCAGCAGTGACGGGACAGGGGTCTTTGGGGAGCAGTACTTC. As protein: CASSDGTGVFGEQYF.

In this sample, this clonotype turned up many times. This rearrangement joins TRBV5-1 to TRBJ1-1, with D maybe TRBD1 (5 bases). The CDR3 is made up of 17 amino acids. The V gene lost 0 bases and the J gene lost 0 bases, with 15 bases spanning the gap. Germline CDR1 is SGHRS and CDR2 is YFSETQ. The CDR3 DNA reads as TGCGCCAGCAGCTTGGAGGGTACCGCAGGGATGAACACTGAAGCTTTCTTT. Translating gives CASSLEGTAGMNTEAFF. The whole variable domain, remainder taken from reference TRBV5-1 and TRBJ1-1, is KAGVTQTPRYLIKTRGQQVTLSCSPISGHRSVSWYQQTPGQGLQFLFEYFSETQRNKGNFPGRFSGRQFSNSRSEMNVSTLELGDSALYLCASSLEGTAGMNTEAFFGQGTRLTVV.

This clonotype was counted once. The chain recombines TRBV6-5 with TRBJ2-7; no clear D. The CDR3 has 13 residues. Deletions cut 4 bases from V and 2 bases from J, with 9 bases between. Germline CDR1 MNHEY, CDR2 SVGAGI. CDR3 in amino acids: CASSSSEPYEQYF. The CDR3 DNA sequence: TGTGCCAGCAGTTCCAGTGAACCCTACGAGCAGTACTTC.

This clonotype was recorded only once. The rearrangement joins TRBV27 to TRBJ2-2; perhaps TRBD2 as D (7 bases). Trimming left V 2 bases short and J 6 bases short, with 10 bases between. Germline assignment: CDR1 MNHEY and CDR2 SMNVEV (reference sequence). There are 14 residues in the CDR3. CDR3: CASSLTGRAGELFF. CDR3 coding DNA: TGTGCCAGCAGTTTAACAGGGAGGGCCGGGGAGCTGTTTTTT.

This clonotype showed up many times. The CDR3 loop is CASSSRGQLNSPLHF. The CDR3 DNA is TGTGCCAGCAGCTCCCGGGGACAGCTTAATTCACCCCTCCACTTT. The chain recombines TRBV7-8 with TRBJ1-6, with 7 bases fitting TRBD1. CDR1 and CDR2 from the germline V gene are SGHVS and FQNEAQ. J lost 6 bases, V lost 4 bases, and 6 bases had no gene match. CDR3 size: 15 residues.

This clonotype was picked up a small number of times. The chain carries TRBV7-9 and TRBJ1-3, with D unresolved. Germline CDR1 SEHNR, CDR2 FQNEAQ (reference sequence). The CDR3 has 15 amino acids. Trimming shortened V by 1 base and J by 7 bases, and 14 bases separated the two germline ends. CDR3 residues: CASSLDHQEWNTIYF. Written as DNA, the CDR3 is TGTGCCAGCAGCTTAGATCATCAGGAGTGGAACACCATATATTTT. Full variable domain (missing parts from reference TRBV7-9 and TRBJ1-3): DTGVSQNPRHKITKRGQNVTFRCDPISEHNRLYWYRQTLGQGPEFLTYFQNEAQLEKSRLLSDRFSAERPKGSFSTLEIQRTEQGDSAMYLCASSLDHQEWNTIYFGEGSWLTVV.

This clonotype was observed at least ten times. This chain connects TRBV12-3 or TRBV12-4 to TRBJ1-2, with D hard to call. The CDR3 sequence is 13 residues long. V shed 5 bases and J shed 6 bases, with 13 bases lying between them. The CDR3, as DNA: TGTGCCAGCAGTCCAGGAACCCATAATGGCTACACCTTC. Its translation is CASSPGTHNGYTF.

This rearrangement joins TRBV9 to TRBJ2-2; D is perhaps TRBD1 (5 bases). Germline loops: CDR1 SGDLS, CDR2 YYNGEE. There are 16 residues in the CDR3. Trimming pared 6 bases from V and 6 bases from J, leaving 21 bases between. Here the CDR3 reads CASTPSQGSGAGELFF. The CDR3 DNA reads TGTGCCAGCACCCCGTCCCAGGGCAGTGGCGCCGGGGAGCTGTTTTTT.

The CDR3 is CASSLQEGGTYEQYF. The CDR3 DNA reads TGTGCCAGCAGCTTACAGGAGGGAGGGACCTACGAGCAGTACTTC. This chain connects TRBV11-3 to TRBJ2-7, with 7 bases fitting TRBD2. Germline lookup yields CDR1 SGHNT and CDR2 YENEEA. J lost 2 bases, V lost 2 bases, and 6 bases had no gene match. The CDR3 runs 15 residues.